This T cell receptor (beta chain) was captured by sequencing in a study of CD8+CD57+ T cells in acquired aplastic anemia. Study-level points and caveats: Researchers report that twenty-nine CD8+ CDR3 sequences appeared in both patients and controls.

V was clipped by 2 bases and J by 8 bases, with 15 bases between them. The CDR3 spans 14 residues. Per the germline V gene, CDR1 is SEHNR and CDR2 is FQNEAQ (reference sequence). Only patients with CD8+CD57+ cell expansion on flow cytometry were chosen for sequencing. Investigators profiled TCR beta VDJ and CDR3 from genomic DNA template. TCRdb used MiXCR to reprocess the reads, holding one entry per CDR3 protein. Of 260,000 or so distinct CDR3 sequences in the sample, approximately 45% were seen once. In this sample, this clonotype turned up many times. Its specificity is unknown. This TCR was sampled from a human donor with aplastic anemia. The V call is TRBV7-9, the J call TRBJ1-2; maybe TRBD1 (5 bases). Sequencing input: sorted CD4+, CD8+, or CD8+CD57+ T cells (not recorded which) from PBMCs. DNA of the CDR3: TGTGCCAGCAGCTTATACGCGGTGAGGGACGGCTACACCTTC. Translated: CASSLYAVRDGYTF.